The 17 T cell receptor beta chains in this list originate from one sample, sequenced in a study of CD4+ T cells in melanoma. Clones were read by immunoSEQ multiplex PCR, and TCRdb kept only the in-frame ones, dropping some. This table has fewer than 20,000 clones, about 84% appearing once. The sample taken for sequencing was cells from a culture (not recorded whether cultured in vitro). All receptors derive from a human donor with melanoma.

The V and J genes are TRBV7-6 and TRBJ1-2; weak D call: TRBD1 (6 bases). Germline loops: CDR1 SGHVS, CDR2 FNYEAQ. The CDR3 sequence is 17 residues long. With 3 bases removed from V and 7 bases from J, the gap between germline ends came to 24 bases. The CDR3: CASSFTLRGGGQSGYTF. DNA of the CDR3: TGTGCCAGCAGCTTTACCCTTCGGGGGGGCGGGCAGAGTGGCTACACCTTC.

This chain joins TRBV7-3 and TRBJ2-1, with D possibly matching TRBD2 (5 bases). CDR1 and CDR2 from the germline V gene are SGHTA and FQGTGA. The CDR3 consists of 13 residues. Trimming cost V 0 bases and J 9 bases, with 9 bases left between them. The CDR3 here is CASSLTAAGEQFF. CDR3 coding DNA: TGTGCCAGCAGCTTAACGGCGGCGGGTGAGCAGTTCTTC.

This clone is medium-sized (0.01 to 0.1%) by share. This chain connects TRBV29-1 to TRBJ2-7; 10 nucleotides match TRBD1. V shed 7 bases, J shed 5 bases, and the junction held 8 bases outside the gene matches. Per germline, CDR1 SQVTM and CDR2 ANQGSEA. This CDR3 contains 13 residues. The CDR3 bases are TGCAGCGCCGGCACGGGACAGGGGAACGAGCAGTACTTC. It is translated as CSAGTGQGNEQYF.

The J gene is TRBJ2-5, the V gene TRBV10-2, with D possibly TRBD1 on 6 matching bases. The CDR3 runs 13 residues. Looked up from germline, CDR1 is WSHSY and CDR2 is SAAADI. Trimming stripped 5 bases from V and 1 base from J, with 8 bases between. DNA of the CDR3: TGCGCCAGCAGTTGGACAGCCCAAGAGACCCAGTACTTC. This translates into CASSWTAQETQYF.

This clone came up once. The J gene is TRBJ1-1, the V gene TRBV5-1, with D perhaps TRBD1 (5 bases). The germline V gene has CDR1 SGHRS and CDR2 YFSETQ. Deletions cut 6 bases from V and 1 base from J, with 10 bases between. The CDR3 runs 13 residues. The chain's CDR3 is CASTFDRNTEAFF. For the CDR3, the DNA is TGCGCCAGCACTTTTGACAGGAACACTGAAGCTTTCTTT. The whole variable domain, filled in from reference TRBV5-1 and TRBJ1-1, reads KAGVTQTPRYLIKTRGQQVTLSCSPISGHRSVSWYQQTPGQGLQFLFEYFSETQRNKGNFPGRFSGRQFSNSRSEMNVSTLELGDSALYLCASTFDRNTEAFFGQGTRLTVV.

V and J are TRBV30 and TRBJ2-1; 8 nucleotides match TRBD1. V dropped 1 base and J dropped 5; count of bases not matched to a gene: 4. This CDR3 region has 14 residues. Germline CDR1 GTSNPN, CDR2 SVGIG (reference sequence). The CDR3 sequence: CAWSGQGFHNEQFF. For the CDR3, the DNA is TGTGCCTGGAGTGGACAGGGGTTTCACAATGAGCAGTTCTTC.

This clone was observed once. This chain connects TRBV5-8 to TRBJ2-3; tentatively, D is TRBD1 (5 bases). The CDR3 covers 17 residues. Germline V gene sequence: CDR1 SGHTS, CDR2 YDEGEE. Between the trimmed V and J ends, which lost 4 bases and 3 bases, there was a span of 21 bases. The CDR3 sequence: CASSLKTSPGYTDTQYF. CDR3 nucleotide sequence: TGTGCCAGCAGCCTTAAGACATCCCCAGGGTATACAGATACGCAGTATTTT.

This rearrangement joins TRBV6-5 to TRBJ2-5, with D hard to call. Germline CDR1 MNHEY, CDR2 SVGAGI. The CDR3 spans 16 residues. V gave up 0 bases and J gave up 2 bases, with 13 bases separating them. CDR3 in DNA: TGTGCCAGCAGTTACTCTCCGACTTTCGGACAAGAGACCCAGTACTTC. This sequence encodes CASSYSPTFGQETQYF.

This clone occurred once. The rearrangement links TRBV18 to TRBJ2-1, with D hard to call. Germline CDR1 and CDR2: KGHSH and LQKENI. CDR3 size: 15 residues. Trimming cost V 6 bases and J 4 bases, with 16 bases left between them. CDR3 nucleotide sequence: TGTGCCAGCTCCGCCGCGGCTACCCGATACAATGAGCAGTTCTTC. Its translation is CASSAAATRYNEQFF.

J is TRBJ1-2 and V is TRBV6-5; the D gene is possibly TRBD1 (6 bases). The CDR3 has 11 residues. V dropped 10 bases and J dropped 8 bases, with 14 bases sitting between them. Per germline, CDR1 MNHEY and CDR2 SVGAGI. This chain's CDR3 is CATKGDRGYTF. CDR3 bases: TGTGCCACCAAGGGGGATCGAGGCTACACCTTC.

This clone is categorized as medium-sized. The V gene is TRBV5-6, the J gene TRBJ1-1; 7 nucleotides line up with TRBD1. The ends lost 4 bases at V and 5 bases at J; junction bases unmatched: 5. Germline CDR1 reads SGHDT; CDR2 reads YYEEEE. There are 13 residues in the CDR3. In nucleotides, the CDR3 is TGTGCCAGCAGCCTCGGGACAGCTACTGAAGCTTTCTTT. Translation: CASSLGTATEAFF. Full variable domain (remainder filled in from reference TRBV5-6 and TRBJ1-1): DAGVTQSPTHLIKTRGQQVTLRCSPKSGHDTVSWYQQALGQGPQFIFQYYEEEERQRGNFPDRFSGHQFPNYSSELNVNALLLGDSALYLCASSLGTATEAFFGQGTRLTVV.

V gene TRBV5-4 combines with J gene TRBJ2-4, with D perhaps matching TRBD1 (6 bases). This CDR3 has 13 residues. Germline V gene data show CDR1 as SGHNT and CDR2 as YYREEE (reference sequence). Trimming pared 3 bases from V and 5 bases from J, leaving 9 bases between. The CDR3 region has the DNA TGTGCCAGCAGCTCGGACAGCCAAAACATTCAGTACTTC. Encoded protein: CASSSDSQNIQYF.

This clone was observed a few times. The chain is built from TRBV2 and TRBJ2-5; TRBD2 matches at 7 bases. Trimming took 2 bases from V and 2 from J; bases not matched to a gene: 5. The CDR3 totals 15 residues. Germline CDR1 and CDR2: SNHLY and FYNNEI. The CDR3 sequence is CASSEIVGGQETQYF. The CDR3 nucleotides read TGTGCCAGCAGTGAAATCGTCGGGGGGCAAGAGACCCAGTACTTC.

Concerning this clone: At one boundary the junction diverges from the germline segment, which might be a read error. The V call is TRBV6-1, the J call TRBJ1-1, with unresolved D. Germline CDR1 is MNHNS and CDR2 is SASEGT. CDR3 length equals 14 residues. The CDR3 spells CASSEVTINSEAFF. CDR3 DNA: TGTGCCAGCAGTGAAGTTACCATTAACAGTGAAGCTTTCTTT.

Only a few counts were recorded for this clone. V and J are TRBV7-2 and TRBJ2-2; 7 bases fit TRBD2. Trimming at V came to 4 bases and at J to 5 bases, leaving 19 bases not matched to a gene. Germline V gives CDR1 SGHTA, CDR2 FQGNSA. The length of the CDR3 is 19 residues. The CDR3 is CASSSKASGTQGSTGELFF. CDR3 DNA sequence: TGTGCCAGCAGCTCTAAGGCTAGCGGCACCCAGGGCTCTACCGGGGAGCTGTTTTTT.

DNA of the CDR3: TGTGCCAGCAGCTTCCGGGACATCTTTGGGGTGAACACTGAAGCTTTCTTT. It codes for CASSFRDIFGVNTEAFF. The V gene is TRBV13, the J gene TRBJ1-1, with D maybe TRBD1 (6 bases). Looked up from germline, CDR1 is PRHDT and CDR2 is FYEKMQ (reference sequence). The CDR3 length is 17 residues. The germline V and J ends were trimmed by 3 bases and 0 bases, with 17 bases remaining between them.

The CDR3: CASSLGTQRGYEQYF. CDR3 in DNA: TGTGCCAGCAGCTTAGGTACCCAGCGGGGTTACGAGCAGTACTTC. The V gene is TRBV11-2, the J gene TRBJ2-7, with 7 positions matching TRBD2. This CDR3 has 15 residues. V lost 1 base and J lost 4; bases outside the gene matches: 7. Germline assignment: CDR1 SGHAT and CDR2 FQNNGV.